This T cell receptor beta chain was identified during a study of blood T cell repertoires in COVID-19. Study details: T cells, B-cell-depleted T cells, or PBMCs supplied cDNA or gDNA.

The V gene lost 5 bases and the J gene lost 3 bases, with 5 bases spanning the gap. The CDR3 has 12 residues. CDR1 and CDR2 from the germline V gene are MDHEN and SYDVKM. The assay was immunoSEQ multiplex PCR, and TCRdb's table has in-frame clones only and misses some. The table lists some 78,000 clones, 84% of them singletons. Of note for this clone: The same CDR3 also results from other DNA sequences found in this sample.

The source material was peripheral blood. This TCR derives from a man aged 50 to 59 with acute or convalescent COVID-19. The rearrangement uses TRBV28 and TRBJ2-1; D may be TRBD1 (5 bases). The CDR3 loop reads CASSDSYNEQFF. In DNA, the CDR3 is TGTGCCAGCAGTGACAGCTACAATGAGCAGTTCTTC.